This T cell receptor beta chain is drawn from a study of blood T cell repertoires in COVID-19. Study details: Acute-phase and convalescent COVID-19 samples originated in the United States, Italy and Spain.

The table came from immunoSEQ multiplex PCR; TCRdb's copy has only in-frame clones and leaves some out. The repertoire holds 250,000 or so clones, roughly 88% seen once, with around 3.1% in the top ten. The CDR3 runs to 17 residues. CDR1 and CDR2 from the germline V gene are LNHNV and YYDKDF (reference sequence). With 1 base removed from V and 4 bases from J, the gap between germline ends came to 14 bases. This study enrolled people aged about 18 to 100 from approximately 24 US geographic areas. Cohort assignment relied on participant-reported clinical history. Exposed participants came across a COVID-19 case within 2 weeks before study entry.

This sequence originates from a woman aged 40 to 49 who had been exposed to COVID-19. J is TRBJ1-6 and V is TRBV15; D is possibly TRBD1 (5 bases). Sequenced input: PBMCs or T cells enriched from blood (not recorded which). The chain's CDR3 is CATSRGAGSGYNSPLHF. The CDR3 DNA is TGTGCCACCAGCAGAGGGGCAGGGTCAGGATATAATTCACCCCTCCACTTT.